This T cell receptor (beta chain) was documented in a study of T cell clonality in common variable immunodeficiency (dated by TCRdb to the mid-2010s). V is trimmed back by 5 bases and J by 3 bases, and the junction contains 17 bases that no gene match accounts for. Reading the germline V gene gives CDR1 SGHVS and CDR2 FQNEAQ. The CDR3 runs 18 residues from the cysteine to the phenylalanine. Sequencing covers 45 bases of the CDR3, shown here with the frame starting at base 1. Standard criteria, namely reduction of serum IgG, IgA and/or IgM below the normal range together with specific antibody deficiency, were applied for the diagnosis of CVID. A total of 40 to 45 subjects (approximately 15 female and 30 or so male; age range 9 to 64 years, mean age about 40) were included in the CVID group. Most of the CVID patients and most of the healthy controls were of Caucasian heritage. All CVID subjects had received replacement immunoglobulin therapy for at least one year at the time of study participation. At blood collection, none of the CVID subjects was ill or on immunomodulatory or immunosuppressive medication. Heparinized peripheral whole blood samples of roughly 5 to 9 ml were obtained from each donor. Genomic DNA from adults with common variable immune deficiency (CVID) and from healthy adult controls was used to sequence TCRbeta CDR3 repertoires. Diluted blood was density-centrifuged over Hypaque 1077 or Ficoll-Paque to isolate peripheral blood mononuclear cells. Genomic DNA was obtained from unsorted mononuclear cells using either Qiagen column purification or a centrifugation-based method.

This clone was detected a few times. Its target antigen remains unknown. The read comes to an end 3 residues before the CDR3 does, leaving the germline J gene to fill in the end. Equivalent amounts of genomic DNA from CVID and control samples were used as sequencing input. For every sample, a 60 bp segment covering the rearranged TCRbeta CDR3 region was amplified and then sequenced. TCRbeta amplification used the immunoSEQ assay, a bias-corrected multiplex PCR with high-throughput sequencing. The paper's data handling went like this. Each unique nucleotide sequence was treated as a clone and annotated with V, D and J genes, copy number and frequency. Sequences were labeled productive if in frame, and non-productive if out of frame or containing stop codons. As previously described, clonality was calculated on the basis of Shannon's entropy. The predicted amino acid sequences of productive clones were used to derive mean CDR3 Kyte-Doolittle hydropathy. The R hclust function was used to hierarchically cluster scaled V gene usage with Manhattan distance and complete linkage. Sharing of clones by CDR3 amino acid sequence was evaluated by resampling 12 repertoires per group over 100 rounds. Repertoires were searched for approximately 77 published EBV-specific and 245 published CMV-specific TCRbeta sequences. Two CVID samples yielding fewer than 10,000 sequences were excluded from analysis, leaving under 45 CVID repertoires. Held by TCRdb, this immuneACCESS table contains in-frame sequences only and omits some clones. Under half of the omission traces to an unresolved V gene where checked; the cause of the rest is unknown. D and trimming come from the DNA, and the V and J calls and clone size come from that table. This sample shows 25,000 to 35,000 clones, and none of them turns up only once. The top ten constitute just over 3% of the sample.

Results and caveats for the whole study, not just this receptor: Although equal DNA input was used, an average of approximately 82,000 unique sequences per sample was obtained for controls, compared with some 30,000 for CVID samples. Fewer deletions and N-nucleotide insertions were reportedly observed in CVID TCRbeta sequences, and highly modified clones with 13 or more V deletions were reportedly absent from CVID TCRbeta sequences. TCRbeta clonality was higher in CVID subjects than in healthy controls (t-test p = 0.018), and the increase was most characteristic of about a third of subjects. It was noted by the authors that sequencing of the repertoires of T cell subpopulations would be needed to clarify the cause of the increased clonality in CVID. Fewer TCRbeta clones were shared among CVID subjects than among healthy controls (p < 0.0001). Correlations of repertoire features with clinical complications were constrained by heterogeneity among patients within the CVID cohort.

Material: peripheral blood mononuclear cells. The sequence was collected from a human donor with common variable immunodeficiency. Rearrangement joined TRBV7-8 to TRBJ2-7, with TRBD2 matching 9 junction bases. CDR3 region: CASSPRGSGGPRGYEQYF. Incomplete CDR3 DNA: TGTGCCAGCAGCCCTCGCGGTAGCGGGGGCCCACGCGGCTACGAG. Supplemented by the reference TRBV7-8 and TRBJ2-7 proteins around the CDR3, the complete variable domain is GAGVSQSPRYKVAKRGQDVALRCDPISGHVSLFWYQQALGQGPEFLTYFQNEAQLDKSGLPSDRFFAERPEGSVSTLKIQRTQQEDSAVYLCASSPRGSGGPRGYEQYFGPGTRLTVT.